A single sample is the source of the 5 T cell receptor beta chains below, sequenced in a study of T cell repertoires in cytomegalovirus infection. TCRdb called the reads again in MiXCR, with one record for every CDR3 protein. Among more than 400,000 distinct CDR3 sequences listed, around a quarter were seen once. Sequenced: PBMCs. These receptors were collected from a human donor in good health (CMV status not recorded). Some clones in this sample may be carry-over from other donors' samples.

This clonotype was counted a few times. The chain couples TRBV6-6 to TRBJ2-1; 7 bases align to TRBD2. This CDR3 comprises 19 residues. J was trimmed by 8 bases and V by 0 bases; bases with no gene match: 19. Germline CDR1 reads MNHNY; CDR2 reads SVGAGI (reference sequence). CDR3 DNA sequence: TGTGCCAGCAGTTACTCGCCTAGCGGAGACGTAAACCCCATCGATGAGCAGTTCTTC. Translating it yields CASSYSPSGDVNPIDEQFF.

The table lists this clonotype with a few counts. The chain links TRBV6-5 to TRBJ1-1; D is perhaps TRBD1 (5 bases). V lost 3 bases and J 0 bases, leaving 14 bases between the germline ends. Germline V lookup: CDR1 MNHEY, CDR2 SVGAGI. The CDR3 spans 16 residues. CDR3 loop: CASSYDSRILNTEAFF. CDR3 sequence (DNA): TGTGCCAGCAGTTATGACAGCCGAATTTTGAACACTGAAGCTTTCTTT.

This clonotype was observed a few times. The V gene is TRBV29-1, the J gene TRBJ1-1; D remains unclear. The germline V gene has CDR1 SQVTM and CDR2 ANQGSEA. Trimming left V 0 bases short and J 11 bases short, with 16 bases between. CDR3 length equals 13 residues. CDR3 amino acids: CSVEEAAQADAFF. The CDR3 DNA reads TGCAGCGTTGAAGAGGCGGCCCAGGCGGATGCTTTCTTT.

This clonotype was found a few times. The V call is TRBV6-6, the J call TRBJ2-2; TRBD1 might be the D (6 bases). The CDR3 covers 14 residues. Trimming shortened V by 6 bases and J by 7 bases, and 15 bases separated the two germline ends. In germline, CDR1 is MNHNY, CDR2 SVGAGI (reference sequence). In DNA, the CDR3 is TGTGCCAGCAGGCTAGACAGGTTTCTCGGGGAGCTGTTTTTT. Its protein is CASRLDRFLGELFF.

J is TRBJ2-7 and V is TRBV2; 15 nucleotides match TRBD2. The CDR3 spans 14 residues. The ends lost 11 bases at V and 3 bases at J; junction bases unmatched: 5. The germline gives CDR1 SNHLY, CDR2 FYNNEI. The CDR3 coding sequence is TGTGCCCGCAAGGGACTAGCGGGAGGCTACGAGCAGTACGTC. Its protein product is CARKGLAGGYEQYV.